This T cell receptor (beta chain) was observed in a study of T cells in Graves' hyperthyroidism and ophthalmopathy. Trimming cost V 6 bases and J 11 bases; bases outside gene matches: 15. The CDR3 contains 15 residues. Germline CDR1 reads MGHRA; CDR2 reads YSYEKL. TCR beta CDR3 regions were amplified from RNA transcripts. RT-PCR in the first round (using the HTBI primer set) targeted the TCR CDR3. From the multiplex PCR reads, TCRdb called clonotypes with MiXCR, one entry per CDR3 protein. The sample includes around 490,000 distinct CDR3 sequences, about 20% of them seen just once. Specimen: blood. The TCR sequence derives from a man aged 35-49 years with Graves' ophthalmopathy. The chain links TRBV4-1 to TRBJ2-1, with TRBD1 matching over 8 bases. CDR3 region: CASSPPGTGFFQQFF. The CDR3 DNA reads TGCGCCAGCAGTCCTCCTGGGACAGGCTTTTTCCAGCAGTTCTTC.